The clone carrying this T cell receptor (beta chain) was observed once. Its antigen remains unidentified. These data are taken from a study of OX40 agonist ivuxolimab in advanced cancers. Germline V CDR1 and CDR2: SGHVS, FNYEAQ. Trimming removed 1 base at V and 1 base at J, with 8 bases between. The CDR3 sequence is 14 residues long. Whole-study results and caveats: Some of the lowest clonal expansion was seen in partial responders at 0.1-3.0 mg/kg.

This table comes from immunoSEQ multiplex PCR, and its TCRdb copy is limited to in-frame clones, with some not included. The sample lists about 110,000 clones, about nine tenths occurring once. Material: CD4+ or CD8+ T cells sorted from blood, obtained in a trial of the OX40 agonist ivuxolimab. The chain joins TRBV7-6 to TRBJ2-7; a possible D gene is TRBD2 (5 bases). This receptor was obtained from an adult with an advanced solid tumor such as melanoma, head and neck, liver or kidney cancer. Here the CDR3 DNA reads TGTGCCAGCAGCTTAGGAGGGATTTCCTACGAGCAGTACTTC. Translation gives CASSLGGISYEQYF.